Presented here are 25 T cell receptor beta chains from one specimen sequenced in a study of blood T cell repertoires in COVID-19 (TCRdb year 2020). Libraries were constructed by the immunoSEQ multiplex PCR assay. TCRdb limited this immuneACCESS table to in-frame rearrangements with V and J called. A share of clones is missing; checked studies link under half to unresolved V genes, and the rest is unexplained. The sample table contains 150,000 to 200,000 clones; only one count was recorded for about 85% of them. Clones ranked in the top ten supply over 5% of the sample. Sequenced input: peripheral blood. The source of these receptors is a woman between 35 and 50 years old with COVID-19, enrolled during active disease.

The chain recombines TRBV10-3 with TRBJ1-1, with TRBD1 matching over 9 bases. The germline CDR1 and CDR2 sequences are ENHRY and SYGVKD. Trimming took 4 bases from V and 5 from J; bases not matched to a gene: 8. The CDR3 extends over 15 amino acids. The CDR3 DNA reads TGTGCCATCAGTGCCCGGACAGGGGCGAGGACTGAAGCTTTCTTT. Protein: CAISARTGARTEAFF.

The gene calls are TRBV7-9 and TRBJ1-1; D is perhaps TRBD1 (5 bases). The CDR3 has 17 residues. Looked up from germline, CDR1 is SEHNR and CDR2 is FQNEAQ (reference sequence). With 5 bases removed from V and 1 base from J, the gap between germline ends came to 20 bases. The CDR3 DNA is TGTGCCAGCAGCCCGACGAGACTTTCGGGGGAGAACACTGAAGCTTTCTTT. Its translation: CASSPTRLSGENTEAFF.

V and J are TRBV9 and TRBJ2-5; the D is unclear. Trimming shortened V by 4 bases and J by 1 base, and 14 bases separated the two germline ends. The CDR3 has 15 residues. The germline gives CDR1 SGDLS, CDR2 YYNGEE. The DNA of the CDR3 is TGTGCCAGCAGCCCCCACCTGCACAGCCAAGAGACCCAGTACTTC. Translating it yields CASSPHLHSQETQYF.

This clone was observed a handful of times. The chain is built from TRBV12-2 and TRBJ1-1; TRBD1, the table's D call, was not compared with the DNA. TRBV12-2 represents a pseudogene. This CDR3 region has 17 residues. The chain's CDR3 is CASRLTPSTGDVTEAFF. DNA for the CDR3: TGTGCAAGTCGCTTAACGCCATCGACAGGGGATGTCACTGAAGCTTTCTTT.

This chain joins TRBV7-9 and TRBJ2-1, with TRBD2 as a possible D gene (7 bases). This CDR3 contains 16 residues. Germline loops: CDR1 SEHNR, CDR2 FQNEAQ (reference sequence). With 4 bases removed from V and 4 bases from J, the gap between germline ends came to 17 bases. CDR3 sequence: CASSSRAGALYNEQFF. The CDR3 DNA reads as TGTGCCAGCAGCTCCCGGGCGGGGGCCTTGTACAATGAGCAGTTCTTC. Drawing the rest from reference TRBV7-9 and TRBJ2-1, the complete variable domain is DTGVSQNPRHKITKRGQNVTFRCDPISEHNRLYWYRQTLGQGPEFLTYFQNEAQLEKSRLLSDRFSAERPKGSFSTLEIQRTEQGDSAMYLCASSSRAGALYNEQFFGPGTRLTVL.

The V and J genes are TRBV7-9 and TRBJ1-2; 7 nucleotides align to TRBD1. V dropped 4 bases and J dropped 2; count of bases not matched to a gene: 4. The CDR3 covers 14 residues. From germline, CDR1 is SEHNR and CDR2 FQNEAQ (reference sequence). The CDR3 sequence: CASSSTGTNYGYTF. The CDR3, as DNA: TGTGCCAGCAGCTCGACAGGGACGAACTATGGCTACACCTTC.

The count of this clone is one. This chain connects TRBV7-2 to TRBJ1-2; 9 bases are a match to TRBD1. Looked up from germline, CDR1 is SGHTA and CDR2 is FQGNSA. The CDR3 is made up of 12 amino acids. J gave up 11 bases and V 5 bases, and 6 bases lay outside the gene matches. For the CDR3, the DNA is TGTGCCAGCAGCCCTGGGACAGGGAGGTACACCTTC. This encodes CASSPGTGRYTF.

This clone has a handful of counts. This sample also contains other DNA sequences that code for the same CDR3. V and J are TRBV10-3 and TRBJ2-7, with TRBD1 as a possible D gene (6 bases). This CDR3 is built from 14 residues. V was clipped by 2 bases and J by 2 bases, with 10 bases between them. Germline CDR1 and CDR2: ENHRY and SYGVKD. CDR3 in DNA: TGTGCCATCAGTGAGGACAGGTCGACCTACGAGCAGTACTTC. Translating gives CAISEDRSTYEQYF.

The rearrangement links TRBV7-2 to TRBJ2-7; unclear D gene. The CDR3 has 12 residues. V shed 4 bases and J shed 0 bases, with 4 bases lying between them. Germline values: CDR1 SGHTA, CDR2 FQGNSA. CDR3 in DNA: TGTGCCAGCAGCTCCAACTCCTACGAGCAGTACTTC. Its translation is CASSSNSYEQYF.

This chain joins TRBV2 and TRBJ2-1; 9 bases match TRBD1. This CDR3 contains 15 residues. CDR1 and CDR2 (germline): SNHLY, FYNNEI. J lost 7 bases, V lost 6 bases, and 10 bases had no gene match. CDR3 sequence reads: CASRAGTGKRNEQFF. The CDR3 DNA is TGTGCCAGCAGGGCCGGGACAGGGAAACGAAATGAGCAGTTCTTC.

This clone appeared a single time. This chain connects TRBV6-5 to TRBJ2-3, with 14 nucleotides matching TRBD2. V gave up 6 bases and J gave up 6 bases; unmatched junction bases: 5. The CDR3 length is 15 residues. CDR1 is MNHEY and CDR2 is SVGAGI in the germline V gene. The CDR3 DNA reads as TGTGCCAGCAGCAGACTAGCGGGAGGGTTCGATACGCAGTATTTT. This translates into CASSRLAGGFDTQYF.

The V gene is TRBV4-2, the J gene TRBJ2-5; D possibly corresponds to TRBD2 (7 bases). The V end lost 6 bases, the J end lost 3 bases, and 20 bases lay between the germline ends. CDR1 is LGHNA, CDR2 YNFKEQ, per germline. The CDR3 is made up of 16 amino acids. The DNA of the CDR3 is TGTGCCAGCAGACCCTCGCCGGCGGGGGCCGAAGAGACCCAGTACTTC. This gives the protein CASRPSPAGAEETQYF.

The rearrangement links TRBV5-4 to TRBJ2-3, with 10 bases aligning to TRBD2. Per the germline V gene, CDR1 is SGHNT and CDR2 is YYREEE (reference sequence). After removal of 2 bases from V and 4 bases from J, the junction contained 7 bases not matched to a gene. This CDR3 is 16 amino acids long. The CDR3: CASSFRASGGSDTQYF. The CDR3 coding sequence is TGTGCCAGCAGCTTCCGGGCTAGCGGGGGTTCAGATACGCAGTATTTT.

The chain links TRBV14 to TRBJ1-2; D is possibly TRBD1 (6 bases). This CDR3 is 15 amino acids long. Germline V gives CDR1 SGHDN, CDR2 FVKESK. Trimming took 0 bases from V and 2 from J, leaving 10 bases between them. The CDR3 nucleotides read TGTGCCAGCAGCCAAGATCCCCAGGGGAACTATGGCTACACCTTC. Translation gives CASSQDPQGNYGYTF.

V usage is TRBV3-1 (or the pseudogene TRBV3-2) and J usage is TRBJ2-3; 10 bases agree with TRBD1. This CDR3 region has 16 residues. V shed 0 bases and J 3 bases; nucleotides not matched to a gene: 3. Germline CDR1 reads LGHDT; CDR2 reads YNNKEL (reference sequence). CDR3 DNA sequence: TGTGCCAGCAGCCAAGAGTGGGGACAGGGGACAGATACGCAGTATTTT. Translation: CASSQEWGQGTDTQYF.

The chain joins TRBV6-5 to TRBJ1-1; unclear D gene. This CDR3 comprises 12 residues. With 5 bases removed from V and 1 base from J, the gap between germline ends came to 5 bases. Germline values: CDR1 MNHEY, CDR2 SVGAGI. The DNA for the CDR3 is TGTGCCAGCAGTACCGGGAACACTGAAGCTTTCTTT. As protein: CASSTGNTEAFF.

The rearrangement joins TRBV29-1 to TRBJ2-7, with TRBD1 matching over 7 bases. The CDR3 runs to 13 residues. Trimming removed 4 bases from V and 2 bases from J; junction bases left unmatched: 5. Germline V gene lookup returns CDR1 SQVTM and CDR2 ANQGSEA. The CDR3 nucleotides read TGCAGCGTTGGGGACAGAGCAGCCTACGAGCAGTACTTC. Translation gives CSVGDRAAYEQYF.

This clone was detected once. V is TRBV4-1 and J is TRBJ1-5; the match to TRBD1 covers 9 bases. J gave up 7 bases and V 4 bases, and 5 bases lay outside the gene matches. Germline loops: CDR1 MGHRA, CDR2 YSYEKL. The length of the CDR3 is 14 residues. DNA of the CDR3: TGCGCCAGCAGCCTACAGGGGGCTGGACAGCCCCAGCATTTT. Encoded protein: CASSLQGAGQPQHF.

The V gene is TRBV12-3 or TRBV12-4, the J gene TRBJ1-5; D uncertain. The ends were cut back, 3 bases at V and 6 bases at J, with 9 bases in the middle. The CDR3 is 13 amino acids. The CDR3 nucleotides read TGTGCCAGCAGTTTGCAGGCACGTCAGCCCCAGCATTTT. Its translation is CASSLQARQPQHF.

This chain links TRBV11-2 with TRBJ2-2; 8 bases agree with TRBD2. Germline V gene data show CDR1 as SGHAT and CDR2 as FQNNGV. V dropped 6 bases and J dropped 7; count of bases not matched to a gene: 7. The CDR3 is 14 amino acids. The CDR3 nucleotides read TGTGCCAGCAGTCCGGGGGGGACCGGCGGGGAGCTGTTTTTT. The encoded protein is CASSPGGTGGELFF.

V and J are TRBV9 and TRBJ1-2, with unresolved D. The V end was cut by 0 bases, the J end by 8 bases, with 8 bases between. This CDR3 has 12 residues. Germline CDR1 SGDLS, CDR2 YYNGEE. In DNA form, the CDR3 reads TGTGCCAGCAGCGTAGGAGGGTACGGCTACACCTTC. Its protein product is CASSVGGYGYTF.

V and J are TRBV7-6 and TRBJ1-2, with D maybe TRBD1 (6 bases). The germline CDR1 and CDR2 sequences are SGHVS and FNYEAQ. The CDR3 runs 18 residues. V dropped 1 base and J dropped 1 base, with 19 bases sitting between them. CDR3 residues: CASSLGPRTDNFNYGYTF. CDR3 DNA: TGTGCCAGCAGCTTAGGTCCTAGGACAGACAATTTTAACTATGGCTACACCTTC. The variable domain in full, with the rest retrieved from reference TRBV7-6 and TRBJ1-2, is GAGVSQSPRYKVTKRGQDVALRCDPISGHVSLYWYRQALGQGPEFLTYFNYEAQQDKSGLPNDRFSAERPEGSISTLTIQRTEQRDSAMYRCASSLGPRTDNFNYGYTFGSGTRLTVV.

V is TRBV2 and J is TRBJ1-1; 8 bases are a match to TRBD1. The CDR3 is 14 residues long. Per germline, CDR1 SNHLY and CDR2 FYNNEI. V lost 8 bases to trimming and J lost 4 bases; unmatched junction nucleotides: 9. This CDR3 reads CASWTGRVSTEAFF. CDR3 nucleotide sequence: TGTGCCAGCTGGACAGGGAGGGTGAGCACTGAAGCTTTCTTT.

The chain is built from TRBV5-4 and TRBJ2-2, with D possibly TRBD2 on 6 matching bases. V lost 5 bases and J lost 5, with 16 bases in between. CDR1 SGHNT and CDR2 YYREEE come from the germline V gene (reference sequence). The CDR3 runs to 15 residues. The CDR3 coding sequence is TGTGCCAGCAGTTCCCAGGGAGGTAGGACCGGGGAGCTGTTTTTT. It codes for CASSSQGGRTGELFF.

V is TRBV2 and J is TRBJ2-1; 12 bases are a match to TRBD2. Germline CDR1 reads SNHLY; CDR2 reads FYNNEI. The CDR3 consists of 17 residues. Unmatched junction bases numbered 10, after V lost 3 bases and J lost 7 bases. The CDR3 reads CASSEKRASGRENEQFF. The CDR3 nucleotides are TGTGCCAGCAGTGAGAAAAGGGCTAGCGGGAGGGAGAATGAGCAGTTCTTC.